This T cell receptor beta chain was found in a study of T cells in Graves' hyperthyroidism and ophthalmopathy. Researchers took RNA transcripts and amplified the TCR beta CDR3 regions from them. The TCR CDR3 was amplified in a first-round RT-PCR using the HTBI primer set. TCRdb itself ran the multiplex PCR reads through MiXCR, one entry per CDR3 protein. The table includes nearly 250,000 distinct CDR3 sequences, roughly a quarter detected once. Germline values: CDR1 SQVTM, CDR2 ANQGSEA. V shed 7 bases and J shed 6 bases, with 10 bases lying between them. This CDR3 has 12 residues. The receptor was derived from a woman aged 40 to 50 with Graves' ophthalmopathy. The gene calls are TRBV29-1 and TRBJ1-6, with a possible D match to TRBD1 (5 bases). The specimen sequenced was blood. The CDR3 is CSARDGNSPLHF. CDR3 DNA: TGCAGCGCCCGGGACGGTAATTCACCCCTCCACTTT. Based on the CDR3 plus reference TRBV29-1 and TRBJ1-6, the full variable domain is SAVISQKPSRDICQRGTSLTIQCQVDSQVTMMFWYRQQPGQSLTLIATANQGSEATYESGFVIDKFPISRPNLTFSTLTVSNMSPEDSSIYLCSARDGNSPLHFGNGTRLTVT.